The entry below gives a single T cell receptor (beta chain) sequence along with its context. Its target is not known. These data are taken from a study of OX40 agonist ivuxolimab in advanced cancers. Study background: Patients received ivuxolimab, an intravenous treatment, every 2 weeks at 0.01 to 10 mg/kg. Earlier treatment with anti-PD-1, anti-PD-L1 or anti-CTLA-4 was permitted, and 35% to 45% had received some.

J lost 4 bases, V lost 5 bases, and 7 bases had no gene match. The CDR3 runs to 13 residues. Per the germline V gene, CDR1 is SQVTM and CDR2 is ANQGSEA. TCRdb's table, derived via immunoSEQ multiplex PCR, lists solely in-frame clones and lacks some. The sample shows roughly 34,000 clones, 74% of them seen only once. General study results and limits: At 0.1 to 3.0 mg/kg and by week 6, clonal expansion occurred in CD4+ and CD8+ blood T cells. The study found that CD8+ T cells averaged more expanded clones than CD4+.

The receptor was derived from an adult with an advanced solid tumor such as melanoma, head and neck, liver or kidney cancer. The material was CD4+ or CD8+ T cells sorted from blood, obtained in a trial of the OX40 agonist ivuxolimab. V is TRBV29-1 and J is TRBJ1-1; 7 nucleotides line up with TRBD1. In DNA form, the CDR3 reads TGCAGCGTTTCAGACAGGGATACCACTGAAGCTTTCTTT. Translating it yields CSVSDRDTTEAFF.